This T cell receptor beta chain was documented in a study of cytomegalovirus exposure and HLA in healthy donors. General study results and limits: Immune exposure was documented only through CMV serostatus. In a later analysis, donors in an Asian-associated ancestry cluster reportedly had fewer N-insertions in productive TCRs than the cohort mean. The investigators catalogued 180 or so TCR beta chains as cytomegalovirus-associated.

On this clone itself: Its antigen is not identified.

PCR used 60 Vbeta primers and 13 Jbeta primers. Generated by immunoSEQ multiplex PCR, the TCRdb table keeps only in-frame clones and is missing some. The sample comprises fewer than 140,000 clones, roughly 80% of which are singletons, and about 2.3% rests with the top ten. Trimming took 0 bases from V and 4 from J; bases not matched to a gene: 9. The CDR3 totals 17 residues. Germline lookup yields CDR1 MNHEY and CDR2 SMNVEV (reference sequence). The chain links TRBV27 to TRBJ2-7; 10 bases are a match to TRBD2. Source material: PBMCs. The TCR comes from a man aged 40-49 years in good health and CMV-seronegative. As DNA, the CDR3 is TGTGCCAGCAGTTTATCGAGGGTGTCTAGCGGGGGTTACGAGCAGTACTTC. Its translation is CASSLSRVSSGGYEQYF.